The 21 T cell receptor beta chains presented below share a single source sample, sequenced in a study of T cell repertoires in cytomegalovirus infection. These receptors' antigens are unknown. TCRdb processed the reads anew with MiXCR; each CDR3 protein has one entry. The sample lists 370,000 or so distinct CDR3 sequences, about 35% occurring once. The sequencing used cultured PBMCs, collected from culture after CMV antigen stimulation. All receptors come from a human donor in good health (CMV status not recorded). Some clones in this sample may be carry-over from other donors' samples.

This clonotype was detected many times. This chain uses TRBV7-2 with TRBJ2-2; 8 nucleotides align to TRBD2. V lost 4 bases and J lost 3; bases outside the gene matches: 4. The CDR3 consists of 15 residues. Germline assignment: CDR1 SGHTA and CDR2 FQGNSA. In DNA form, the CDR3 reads TGTGCCAGCAGCTCGGGAGGGACATACACCGGGGAGCTGTTTTTT. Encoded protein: CASSSGGTYTGELFF.

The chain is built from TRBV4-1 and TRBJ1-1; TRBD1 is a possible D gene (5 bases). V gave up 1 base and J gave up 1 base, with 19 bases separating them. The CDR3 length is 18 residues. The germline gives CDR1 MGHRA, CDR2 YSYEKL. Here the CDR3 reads CASSQVFPWGRSNTEAFF. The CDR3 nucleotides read TGCGCCAGCAGCCAAGTGTTTCCCTGGGGCAGATCGAACACTGAAGCTTTCTTT.

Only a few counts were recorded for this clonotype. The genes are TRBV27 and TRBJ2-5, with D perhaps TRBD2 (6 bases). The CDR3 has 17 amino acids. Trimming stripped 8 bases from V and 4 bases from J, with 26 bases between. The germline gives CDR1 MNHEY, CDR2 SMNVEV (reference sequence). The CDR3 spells CASRRGAAGYFGETQYF. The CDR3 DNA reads TGTGCCAGCCGACGTGGGGCCGCGGGGTATTTCGGAGAGACCCAGTACTTC.

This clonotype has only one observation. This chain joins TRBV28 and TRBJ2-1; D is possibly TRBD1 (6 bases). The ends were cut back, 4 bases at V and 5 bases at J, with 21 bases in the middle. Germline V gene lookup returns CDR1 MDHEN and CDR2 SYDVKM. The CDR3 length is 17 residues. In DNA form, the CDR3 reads TGTGCCAGCAGTTCAAGAATAGGGCGGCGGACAGACAATGAGCAGTTCTTC. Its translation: CASSSRIGRRTDNEQFF. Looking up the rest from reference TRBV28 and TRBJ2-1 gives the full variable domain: DVKVTQSSRYLVKRTGEKVFLECVQDMDHENMFWYRQDPGLGLRLIYFSYDVKMKEKGDIPEGYSVSREKKERFSLILESASTNQTSMYLCASSSRIGRRTDNEQFFGPGTRLTVL.

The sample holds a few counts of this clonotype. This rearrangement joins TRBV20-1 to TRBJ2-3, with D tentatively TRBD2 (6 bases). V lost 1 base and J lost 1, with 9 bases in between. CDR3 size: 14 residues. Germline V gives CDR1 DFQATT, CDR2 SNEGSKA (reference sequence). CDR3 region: CSARGGVGTDTQYF. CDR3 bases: TGCAGTGCTAGAGGGGGGGTCGGCACAGATACGCAGTATTTT.

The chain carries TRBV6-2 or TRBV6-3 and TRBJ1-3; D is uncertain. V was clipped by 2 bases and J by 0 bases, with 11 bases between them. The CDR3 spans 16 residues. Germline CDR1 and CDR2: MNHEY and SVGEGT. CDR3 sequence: CASSYGGGDSGNTIYF. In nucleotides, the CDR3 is TGTGCCAGCAGTTACGGTGGCGGAGACTCTGGAAACACCATATATTTT.

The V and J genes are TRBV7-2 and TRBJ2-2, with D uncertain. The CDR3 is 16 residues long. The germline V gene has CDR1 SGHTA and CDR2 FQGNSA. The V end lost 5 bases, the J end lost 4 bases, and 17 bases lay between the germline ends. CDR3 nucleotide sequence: TGTGCCAGCAGCCCACGGACGGAACTCTCCACCGGGGAGCTGTTTTTT. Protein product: CASSPRTELSTGELFF.

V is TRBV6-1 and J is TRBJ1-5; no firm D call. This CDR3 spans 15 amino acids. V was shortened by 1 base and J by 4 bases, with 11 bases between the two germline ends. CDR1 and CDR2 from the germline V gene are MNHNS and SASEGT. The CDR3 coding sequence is TGTGCCAGCAGTGAAGGCCGGCAGCAGAATCAGCCCCAGCATTTT. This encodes CASSEGRQQNQPQHF.

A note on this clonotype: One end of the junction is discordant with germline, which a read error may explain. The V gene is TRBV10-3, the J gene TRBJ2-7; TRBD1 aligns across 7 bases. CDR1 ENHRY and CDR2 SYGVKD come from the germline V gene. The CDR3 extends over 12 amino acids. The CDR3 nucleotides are TGTGCCATCAGTGAGTCAAGGCCGGGACAGAATTTC. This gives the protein CAISESRPGQNF.

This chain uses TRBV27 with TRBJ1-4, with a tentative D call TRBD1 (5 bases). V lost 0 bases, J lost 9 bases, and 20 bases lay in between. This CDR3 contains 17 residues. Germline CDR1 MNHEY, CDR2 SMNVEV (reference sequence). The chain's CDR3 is CASSLSLAGGSIQKLFF. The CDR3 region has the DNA TGTGCCAGCAGTTTATCCCTAGCGGGGGGGTCGATCCAAAAACTGTTTTTT.

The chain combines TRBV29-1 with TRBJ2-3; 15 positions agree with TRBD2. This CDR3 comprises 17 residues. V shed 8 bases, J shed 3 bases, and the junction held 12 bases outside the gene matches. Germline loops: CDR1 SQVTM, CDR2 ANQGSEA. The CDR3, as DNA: TGCAGCACAAAGGGGACGGGGACTAGCGGGAGGACAGATACGCAGTATTTT. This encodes CSTKGTGTSGRTDTQYF.

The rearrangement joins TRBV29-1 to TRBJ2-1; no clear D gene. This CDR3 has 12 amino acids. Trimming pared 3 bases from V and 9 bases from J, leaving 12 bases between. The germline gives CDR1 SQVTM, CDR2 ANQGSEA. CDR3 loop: CSVDSYRGEQFF. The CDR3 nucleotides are TGCAGCGTTGATTCCTACCGCGGTGAGCAGTTCTTC.

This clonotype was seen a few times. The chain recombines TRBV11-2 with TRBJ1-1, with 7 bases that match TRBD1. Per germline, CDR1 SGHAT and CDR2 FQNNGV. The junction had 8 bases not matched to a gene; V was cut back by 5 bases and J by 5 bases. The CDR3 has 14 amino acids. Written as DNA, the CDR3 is TGTGCCAGCAGCGCCCTAGACAGGGAGACTGAAGCTTTCTTT. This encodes CASSALDRETEAFF.

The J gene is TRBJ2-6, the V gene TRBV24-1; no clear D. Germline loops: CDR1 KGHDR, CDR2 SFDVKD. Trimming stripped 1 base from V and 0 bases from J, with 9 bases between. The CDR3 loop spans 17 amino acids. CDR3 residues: CATSDFPADSGANVLTF. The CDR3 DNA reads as TGTGCCACCAGTGATTTCCCGGCAGACTCTGGGGCCAACGTCCTGACTTTC.

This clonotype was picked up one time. The CDR3 loop is CAWSALGQLNSPLHF. The DNA of the CDR3 is TGTGCCTGGAGTGCCCTAGGACAGCTTAATTCACCCCTCCACTTT. J is TRBJ1-6 and V is TRBV30, with TRBD1 as a possible D gene (6 bases). Germline V lookup: CDR1 GTSNPN, CDR2 SVGIG (reference sequence). The germline V and J ends were trimmed by 1 base and 6 bases, with 13 bases remaining between them. The CDR3 loop spans 15 amino acids.

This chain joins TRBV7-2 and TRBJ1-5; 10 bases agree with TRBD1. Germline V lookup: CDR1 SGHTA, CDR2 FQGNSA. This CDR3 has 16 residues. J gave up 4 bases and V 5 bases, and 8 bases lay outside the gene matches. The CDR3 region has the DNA TGTGCCAGCAGCCAGACGGGACAGGGGTTGAATCAGCCCCAGCATTTT. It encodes CASSQTGQGLNQPQHF. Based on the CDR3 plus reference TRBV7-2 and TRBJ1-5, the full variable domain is GAGVSQSPSNKVTEKGKDVELRCDPISGHTALYWYRQSLGQGLEFLIYFQGNSAPDKSGLPSDRFSAERTGGSVSTLTIQRTQQEDSAVYLCASSQTGQGLNQPQHFGDGTRLSIL.

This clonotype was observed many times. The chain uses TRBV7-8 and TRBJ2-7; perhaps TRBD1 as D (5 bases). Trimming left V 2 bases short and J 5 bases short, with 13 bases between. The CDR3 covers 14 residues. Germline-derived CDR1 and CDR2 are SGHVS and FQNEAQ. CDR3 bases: TGTGCCAGCAGCTTACATGACTGGGGCAACGAGCAGTACTTC. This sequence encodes CASSLHDWGNEQYF.

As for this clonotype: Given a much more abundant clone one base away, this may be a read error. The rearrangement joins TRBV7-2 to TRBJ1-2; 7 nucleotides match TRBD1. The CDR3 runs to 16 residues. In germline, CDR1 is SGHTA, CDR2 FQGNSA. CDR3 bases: TGTGCCAGCAGCTCAAGGTTAGGGGGCCGGAACTATGACTACACCTTC. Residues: CASSSRLGGRNYDYTF.

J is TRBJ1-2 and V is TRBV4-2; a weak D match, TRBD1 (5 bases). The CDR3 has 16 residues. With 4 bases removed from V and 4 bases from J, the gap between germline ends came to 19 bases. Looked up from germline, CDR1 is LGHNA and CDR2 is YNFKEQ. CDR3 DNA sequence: TGTGCCAGCAGCCCCCTTACGTCCGGGGCGGTCTATGGCTACACCTTC. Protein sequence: CASSPLTSGAVYGYTF.

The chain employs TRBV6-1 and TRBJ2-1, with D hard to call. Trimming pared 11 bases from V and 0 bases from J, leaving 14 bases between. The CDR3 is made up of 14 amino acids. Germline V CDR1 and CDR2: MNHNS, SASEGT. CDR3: CAGQTESSYNEQFF. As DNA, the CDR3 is TGTGCCGGGCAGACCGAGAGCTCCTACAATGAGCAGTTCTTC.

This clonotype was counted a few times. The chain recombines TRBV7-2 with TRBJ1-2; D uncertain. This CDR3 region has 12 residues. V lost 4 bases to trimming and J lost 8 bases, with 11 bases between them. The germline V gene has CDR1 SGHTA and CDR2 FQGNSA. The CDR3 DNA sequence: TGTGCCAGCAGCTCGCTTTTACTGGGCTACACCTTC. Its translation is CASSSLLLGYTF.